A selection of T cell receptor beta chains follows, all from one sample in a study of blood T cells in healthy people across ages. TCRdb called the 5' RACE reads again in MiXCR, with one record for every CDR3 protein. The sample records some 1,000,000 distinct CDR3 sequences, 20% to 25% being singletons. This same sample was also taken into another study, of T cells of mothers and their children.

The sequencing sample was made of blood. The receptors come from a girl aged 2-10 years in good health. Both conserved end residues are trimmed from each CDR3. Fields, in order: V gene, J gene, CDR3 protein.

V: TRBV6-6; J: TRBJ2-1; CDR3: ASRTGLAGGPSSYNEQF
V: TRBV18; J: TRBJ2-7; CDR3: ASSPQEGALYEQY
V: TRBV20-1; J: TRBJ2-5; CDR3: SARDLLAGNQETQY
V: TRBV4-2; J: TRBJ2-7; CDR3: ASSQDVQGQGVHEQY
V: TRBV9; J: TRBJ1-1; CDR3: ASSVVSANTEAF
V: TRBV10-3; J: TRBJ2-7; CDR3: AIGSEPRYEQY
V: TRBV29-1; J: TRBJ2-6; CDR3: SVVGAGGANVLT
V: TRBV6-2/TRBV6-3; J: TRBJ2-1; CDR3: ASSYFLAGDNNEQF
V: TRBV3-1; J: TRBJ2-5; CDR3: ASSLINRDFKETQY
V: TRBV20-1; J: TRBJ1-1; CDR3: SAARTVNTEAF
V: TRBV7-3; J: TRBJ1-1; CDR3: ASSLKSQGTKAF
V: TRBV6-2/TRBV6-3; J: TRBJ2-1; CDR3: ASSPIQAGGGNNEQF
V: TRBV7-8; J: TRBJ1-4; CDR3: ASSLGTATEKLF
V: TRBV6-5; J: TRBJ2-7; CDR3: ASSYGTESYEQY
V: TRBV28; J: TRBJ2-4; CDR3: ASSLDRVGNIQY